A single T cell receptor (beta chain) is shown here with its context. This specimen belongs to a study of blood T cell repertoires in COVID-19. Study in general: Specimens from acute and convalescent COVID-19 originated in the United States, Italy and Spain. PBMCs, B-cell-depleted T cells, or T cells provided the cDNA or gDNA that made up the material.

Losses at the gene ends were 5 bases for V and 2 bases for J; bases not matched to a gene: 7. Germline loops: CDR1 SGHAT, CDR2 FQNNGV. CDR3 length: 15 amino acids. TCRdb's copy holds only in-frame clones and misses some; the assay was immunoSEQ multiplex PCR. The table lists 130,000 or so clones, roughly 84% of them singletons, with about 1.3% in the top ten. V usage is TRBV11-2 and J usage is TRBJ2-7, with 9 nucleotides matching TRBD2. Source material: peripheral blood. This TCR was recovered from a man aged 60-69 years with acute or convalescent COVID-19. CDR3 DNA: TGTGCCAGCAGCCCCCTGGGACTAGCCGCCTACGAGCAGTACTTC. It specifies CASSPLGLAAYEQYF.